This T cell receptor (beta chain) is drawn from a study of T-cell memory formation after mild COVID-19. UMIs and sample barcodes were carried by the TCR alpha and TCR beta cDNA libraries that 5'RACE produced using constant-segment primers. TCRdb fed the 5' RACE reads into MiXCR, producing one record per CDR3 protein. The sample contains 380,000 or so distinct CDR3 sequences, approximately 14% of which appear only once. In this sample, this clonotype turned up a few times. Its target is not known. The trim removed 2 bases at V and 5 bases at J, leaving 4 bases unmatched. CDR3 size: 14 residues. Germline V lookup: CDR1 SGHVS, CDR2 FNYEAQ. Study-level points and caveats: CD4+ clones that contracted lay mainly in CM and EM; CD8+ ones lay in EMRA.

Material: PBMCs or a T cell subset sorted from them (not recorded which). This receptor was identified in a man aged 18 to 30 who had mild COVID-19 (a few samples of this study predate the infection). Cell type and time point are not known. The chain combines TRBV7-6 with TRBJ1-1, with 8 nucleotides matching TRBD1. DNA of the CDR3: TGTGCCAGCAGCTTACAGGGGGCGATTACTGAAGCTTTCTTT. Its translation: CASSLQGAITEAFF.